This entry lists 26 T cell receptor beta chains sequenced from one sample in a study of T cells in Graves' hyperthyroidism and ophthalmopathy. The TCR beta CDR3 regions underwent amplification using RNA transcripts as the source. Initially, a first-round RT-PCR of the TCR CDR3 employed the HTBI primer set. Via MiXCR, TCRdb re-called the multiplex PCR reads, giving one row per CDR3 protein. Of 350,000 to 400,000 distinct CDR3 sequences listed, roughly 13% were seen once; the top ten hold about 11%. The specimen sequenced was blood. Receptor source: a woman aged 60-75 years with Graves' hyperthyroidism.

Concerning this clonotype itself: Germline and junction disagree at one end, which may indicate a read error. The chain has TRBV15 and TRBJ2-3; TRBD2 is a possible D gene (6 bases). The CDR3 has 14 residues. The germline CDR1 and CDR2 sequences are LNHNV and YYDKDF (reference sequence). The CDR3: CATGRDGRSDAQYF. As DNA, the CDR3 is TGTGCCACCGGCAGAGATGGGAGGTCGGATGCGCAGTATTTT.

This clonotype was seen ten or more times. The gene calls are TRBV5-1 and TRBJ1-1; possible D gene TRBD1, 6 bases. The CDR3 is 13 residues long. Germline V lookup: CDR1 SGHRS, CDR2 YFSETQ. V was pared by 5 bases and J by 2 bases, with 10 bases between. The CDR3: CASSGQINTEAFF. CDR3 nucleotides: TGCGCCAGCAGTGGACAGATAAACACTGAAGCTTTCTTT.

This chain uses TRBV18 with TRBJ1-5; unclear D gene. V gave up 3 bases and J gave up 2 bases, with 17 bases separating them. The CDR3 spans 17 residues. Germline CDR1 is KGHSH and CDR2 is LQKENI. The CDR3: CASSPPGKYLGNQPQHF. CDR3 coding DNA: TGTGCCAGCTCACCGCCTGGAAAATACCTTGGCAATCAGCCCCAGCATTTT.

This clonotype was detected a few times. The chain combines TRBV19 with TRBJ1-2, with D perhaps matching TRBD1 (6 bases). The CDR3 length is 14 residues. Germline values: CDR1 LNHDA, CDR2 SQIVND (reference sequence). V gave up 0 bases and J gave up 7 bases, with 12 bases separating them. The CDR3 coding sequence is TGTGCCAGTAGTATAGATTACAGGGCCGCTGGCTACACCTTC. It codes for CASSIDYRAAGYTF.

The sample holds a few counts of this clonotype. The gene calls are TRBV7-9 and TRBJ2-2; the match to TRBD1 covers 8 bases. The CDR3 loop spans 14 amino acids. CDR1 SEHNR and CDR2 FQNEAQ come from the germline V gene (reference sequence). The V gene end was trimmed by 0 bases and the J gene end by 6 bases; junction bases not matched to a gene: 0. For the CDR3, the DNA is TGTGCCAGCAGCTTAGCGGGACAGGCCGGGGAGCTGTTTTTT. It encodes CASSLAGQAGELFF.

This clonotype was found many times. The gene calls are TRBV12-3 or TRBV12-4 and TRBJ2-4; D possibly corresponds to TRBD2 (6 bases). V dropped 2 bases and J dropped 6 bases, with 20 bases sitting between them. CDR3 length: 17 residues. The CDR3 here is CASSLREVEGWRNIQYF. The CDR3 nucleotides read TGTGCCAGCAGTTTAAGGGAGGTGGAGGGGTGGAGAAACATTCAGTACTTC.

This clonotype showed up just a few times. V gene TRBV6-1 combines with J gene TRBJ1-2, with a weak D call TRBD1 (5 bases). The CDR3 has 11 residues. Germline CDR1 MNHNS, CDR2 SASEGT. V lost 11 bases and J lost 12, with 19 bases in between. CDR3 sequence (DNA): TGTGCCGTCCTACGGGACGGTCGAGACACCTTC. Translation gives CAVLRDGRDTF.

This clonotype was counted ten times or more. V and J are TRBV11-1 and TRBJ1-2; TRBD1 agrees at 12 bases. In germline, CDR1 is SGHAT, CDR2 FQDESV (reference sequence). The length of the CDR3 is 17 residues. The junction had 11 bases not matched to a gene; V was cut back by 5 bases and J by 4 bases. The CDR3 DNA reads as TGTGCCAGCAGCCCCCGGGACAGGGGGCGCGTTATCTATGGCTACACCTTC. Protein sequence: CASSPRDRGRVIYGYTF.

The chain employs TRBV7-9 and TRBJ2-5; D possibly corresponds to TRBD2 (6 bases). The CDR3 spans 15 residues. In germline, CDR1 is SEHNR, CDR2 FQNEAQ (reference sequence). The V and J ends lost 3 bases and 2 bases respectively, with 13 bases between them. The CDR3 reads CASSLEGRAQETQYF. In DNA, the CDR3 is TGTGCCAGCAGCTTGGAGGGCAGGGCTCAAGAGACCCAGTACTTC.

The rearrangement links TRBV2 to TRBJ1-1; no clear D gene. CDR1 SNHLY and CDR2 FYNNEI come from the germline V gene. The CDR3 runs 15 residues. V lost 4 bases and J 1 base, leaving 13 bases between the germline ends. The chain's CDR3 is CASSVMGSGNTEAFF. The CDR3 DNA is TGTGCCAGCAGTGTGATGGGGTCCGGGAACACTGAAGCTTTCTTT.

This clonotype was detected ten times or more. The rearrangement links TRBV3-1 to TRBJ1-5; a possible D gene is TRBD1 (5 bases). CDR1 is LGHDT, CDR2 YNNKEL, per germline (reference sequence). CDR3 length equals 14 residues. The V end was cut by 0 bases, the J end by 6 bases, with 9 bases between. CDR3 loop: CASSQDLGLQPQHF. Written as DNA, the CDR3 is TGTGCCAGCAGCCAAGATCTGGGGCTTCAGCCCCAGCATTTT.

This clonotype has ten or more counts. The V and J genes are TRBV20-1 and TRBJ2-1; D is ambiguous. Trimming removed 5 bases at V and 6 bases at J, with 14 bases between. The V gene's germline CDR1 is DFQATT and CDR2 SNEGSKA (reference sequence). CDR3 length: 13 amino acids. The CDR3 DNA reads TGCAGTGCTTCCTCGAATAGTGGCAATGAGCAGTTCTTC. Translating gives CSASSNSGNEQFF.

This clonotype occurred many times. The chain carries TRBV16 and TRBJ1-3; the D is unclear. With 2 bases removed from V and 2 bases from J, the gap between germline ends came to 13 bases. Germline assignment: CDR1 KGHSY and CDR2 FQNENV. There are 16 residues in the CDR3. The CDR3 region is CASSQLSVGTGNTIYF. Here the CDR3 DNA reads TGTGCCAGCAGCCAACTTTCTGTCGGGACTGGAAACACCATATATTTT.

The chain couples TRBV20-1 to TRBJ2-2; D not resolved. The CDR3 spans 16 residues. V was trimmed by 2 bases and J by 6 bases, leaving 19 bases between them. Germline loops: CDR1 DFQATT, CDR2 SNEGSKA (reference sequence). The CDR3 here is CSARSHQASFAGELFF. CDR3 nucleotides: TGCAGTGCTAGATCCCACCAGGCAAGTTTCGCCGGGGAGCTGTTTTTT.

Ten or more counts support this clonotype. The chain links TRBV18 to TRBJ1-4; a weak D match, TRBD1 (6 bases). Germline values: CDR1 KGHSH, CDR2 LQKENI. Trimming took 3 bases from V and 0 from J, leaving 8 bases between them. The CDR3 consists of 15 residues. The CDR3 region has the DNA TGTGCCAGCTCACCTCGACAGGCAACTAATGAAAAACTGTTTTTT. Encoded protein: CASSPRQATNEKLFF.

In its sample, this clonotype was seen many times. V is TRBV2 and J is TRBJ2-5; TRBD2 aligns across 9 bases. From germline, CDR1 is SNHLY and CDR2 FYNNEI. V dropped 4 bases and J dropped 3; count of bases not matched to a gene: 3. CDR3 length: 14 amino acids. The CDR3 here is CASSVSGGKETQYF. For the CDR3, the DNA is TGTGCCAGCAGTGTCAGCGGGGGGAAAGAGACCCAGTACTTC.

This clonotype was recorded a few times. The chain links TRBV10-3 to TRBJ2-3; 9 positions agree with TRBD2. Germline V gene sequence: CDR1 ENHRY, CDR2 SYGVKD. V shed 8 bases and J 1 base; nucleotides not matched to a gene: 4. This CDR3 has 14 residues. The CDR3 DNA reads as TGTGCCATCTACGCGGGAGGGGGCACAGATACGCAGTATTTT. Translation: CAIYAGGGTDTQYF.

The chain joins TRBV28 to TRBJ1-6, with D unresolved. This CDR3 has 13 amino acids. Germline assignment: CDR1 MDHEN and CDR2 SYDVKM. Trimming left V 5 bases short and J 4 bases short, with 6 bases between. The DNA for the CDR3 is TGTGCCAGCAGTGGTGAATATAATTCACCCCTCCACTTT. Translation: CASSGEYNSPLHF.

The chain combines TRBV6-2 or TRBV6-3 with TRBJ2-3; D perhaps matches TRBD1 (5 bases). CDR3 length equals 13 residues. Germline-derived CDR1 and CDR2 are MNHEY and SVGEGT. Trimming cost V 10 bases and J 2 bases, with 13 bases left between them. The CDR3 DNA is TGTGCCATCAAATCGGACAACACAGATACGCAGTATTTT. Translation: CAIKSDNTDTQYF.

The rearrangement uses TRBV6-5 and TRBJ1-4, with TRBD1 identical over 7 bases. Germline-derived CDR1 and CDR2 are MNHEY and SVGAGI. V shed 5 bases, J shed 3 bases, and the junction held 3 bases outside the gene matches. This CDR3 is 14 amino acids long. CDR3 sequence (DNA): TGTGCCAGCAGTCACCAGGGGGCTAATGAAAAACTGTTTTTT. Protein sequence: CASSHQGANEKLFF.

The chain recombines TRBV20-1 with TRBJ1-3; 7 nucleotides match TRBD1. The CDR3 spans 15 residues. The ends lost 4 bases at V and 4 bases at J; junction bases unmatched: 10. The germline V gene encodes CDR1 DFQATT and CDR2 SNEGSKA (reference sequence). The CDR3 nucleotides are TGCAGTGCTAATTCGGCGACAGGGTCCGGAAACACCATATATTTT. Translation gives CSANSATGSGNTIYF.

This clonotype was seen ten or more times. This chain uses TRBV7-8 with TRBJ1-2; D gene ambiguous. This CDR3 is built from 14 residues. Germline CDR1 reads SGHVS; CDR2 reads FQNEAQ. The ends were cut back, 1 base at V and 1 base at J, with 7 bases in the middle. The chain's CDR3 is CASSLGPNNYGYTF. CDR3 nucleotide sequence: TGTGCCAGCAGCTTAGGACCGAATAACTATGGCTACACCTTC.

This clonotype was counted a few times. This chain uses TRBV11-3 with TRBJ2-3; tentatively, D is TRBD2 (5 bases). The CDR3 runs to 14 residues. V was clipped by 5 bases and J by 2 bases, with 11 bases between them. CDR1 SGHNT and CDR2 YENEEA come from the germline V gene. The CDR3 sequence: CASSPSLDTDTQYF. The CDR3 bases are TGTGCCAGCAGCCCTAGCCTAGACACAGATACGCAGTATTTT.

This clonotype was seen repeatedly, ten times or more. The chain links TRBV7-2 to TRBJ2-2, with D perhaps being TRBD1 or TRBD2 (5 bases each). Germline V gene sequence: CDR1 SGHTA, CDR2 FQGNSA. Trimming shortened V by 1 base and J by 2 bases, and 17 bases separated the two germline ends. The CDR3 loop spans 18 amino acids. CDR3 protein: CASSLVGRLRQNTGELFF. CDR3 DNA sequence: TGTGCCAGCAGCTTAGTGGGACGGCTCCGACAAAACACCGGGGAGCTGTTTTTT.

This clonotype was counted many times. V and J are TRBV19 and TRBJ2-7; maybe TRBD1 (6 bases). The germline gives CDR1 LNHDA, CDR2 SQIVND (reference sequence). V was trimmed by 7 bases and J by 1 base, leaving 14 bases between them. This CDR3 comprises 14 residues. In DNA form, the CDR3 reads TGTGCCAGTAAGCAGCAACAGGGATCCTACGAGCAGTACTTC. Its translation: CASKQQQGSYEQYF.

This clonotype has a count of ten or more. V gene TRBV2 combines with J gene TRBJ2-1; D not certain. This CDR3 region has 18 residues. Germline V lookup: CDR1 SNHLY, CDR2 FYNNEI. Deletions cut 2 bases from V and 0 bases from J, with 17 bases between. CDR3 protein: CASSESNLSESSYNEQFF. The CDR3 DNA follows: TGTGCCAGCAGTGAAAGTAATTTAAGCGAAAGCTCCTACAATGAGCAGTTCTTC.